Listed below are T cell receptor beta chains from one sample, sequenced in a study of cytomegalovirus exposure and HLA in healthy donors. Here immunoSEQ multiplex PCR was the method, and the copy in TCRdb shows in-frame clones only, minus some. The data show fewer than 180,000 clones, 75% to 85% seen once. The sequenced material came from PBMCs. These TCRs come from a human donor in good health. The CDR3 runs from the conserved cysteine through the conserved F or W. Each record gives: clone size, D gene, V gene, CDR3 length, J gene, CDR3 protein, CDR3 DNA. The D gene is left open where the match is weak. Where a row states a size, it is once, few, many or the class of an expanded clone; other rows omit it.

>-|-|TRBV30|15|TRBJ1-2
CAWSHRTAANYGYTF
TGTGCCTGGAGCCATCGGACAGCAGCTAACTATGGCTACACCTTC
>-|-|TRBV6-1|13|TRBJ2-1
CASIGGSYNEQFF
TGTGCCAGCATAGGGGGTTCCTACAATGAGCAGTTCTTC
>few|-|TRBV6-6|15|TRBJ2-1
CASSYNAVLGAEQFF
TGTGCCAGCAGTTACAACGCCGTCCTGGGGGCTGAGCAGTTCTTC
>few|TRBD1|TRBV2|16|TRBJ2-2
CASRGTVRKTSGELFF
TGTGCCAGCAGGGGGACAGTCCGAAAAACTTCCGGGGAGCTGTTTTTT
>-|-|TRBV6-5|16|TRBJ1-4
CASSYSGVATNEKLFF
TGTGCCAGCAGTTACTCCGGGGTTGCAACTAATGAAAAACTGTTTTTT
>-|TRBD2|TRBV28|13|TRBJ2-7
CASSSGLAHEQYF
TGTGCCAGCAGTTCGGGACTAGCGCACGAGCAGTACTTC
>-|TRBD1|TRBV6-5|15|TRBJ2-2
CASRTGTANTGELFF
TGTGCCAGCAGAACCGGGACAGCTAACACCGGGGAGCTGTTTTTT
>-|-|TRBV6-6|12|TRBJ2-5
CASSYIDETQYF
TGTGCCAGCAGTTACATAGATGAGACCCAGTACTTC
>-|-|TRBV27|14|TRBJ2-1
CASSLTGEYNEQFF
TGTGCCAGCAGTTTAACGGGGGAATACAATGAGCAGTTCTTC
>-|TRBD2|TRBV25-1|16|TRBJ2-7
CASSEYLTSASYEQYF
TGTGCCAGCAGTGAATATCTGACTAGCGCGTCCTACGAGCAGTACTTC
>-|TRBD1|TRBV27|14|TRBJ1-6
CASSLQGVNSPLHF
TGTGCCAGCAGTTTACAGGGGGTTAATTCACCCCTCCACTTT
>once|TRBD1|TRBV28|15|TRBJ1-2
CASSLWDSHLYGYTF
TGTGCCAGCAGTTTGTGGGACAGTCACCTCTATGGCTACACCTTC
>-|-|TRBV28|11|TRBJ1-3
CATHSGNTIYF
TGTGCCACCCACTCTGGAAACACCATATATTTT
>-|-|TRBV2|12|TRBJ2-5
CAGGEFQETQYF
TGTGCCGGAGGCGAGTTCCAAGAGACCCAGTACTTC
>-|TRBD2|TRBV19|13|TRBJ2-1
CASTGLAGTEQFF
TGTGCCAGTACGGGACTAGCGGGGACTGAGCAGTTCTTC
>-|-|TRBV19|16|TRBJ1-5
CASSTLVGGGDQPQHF
TGTGCCAGTAGTACCCTCGTAGGAGGGGGGGATCAGCCCCAGCATTTT
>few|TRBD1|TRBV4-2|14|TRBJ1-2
CASSEGQDLRGYTF
TGTGCCAGCAGCGAAGGACAGGATTTGCGTGGCTACACCTTC
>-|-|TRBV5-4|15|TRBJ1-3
CASSPGRGLGNTIYF
TGTGCCAGCAGCCCTGGACGGGGTTTGGGAAACACCATATATTTT
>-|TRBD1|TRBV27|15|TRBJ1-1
CASSSGTGKNTEAFF
TGTGCCAGCAGTTCCGGGACAGGGAAGAACACTGAAGCTTTCTTT
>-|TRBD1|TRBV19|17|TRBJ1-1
CASSNLDRGGGSTEAFF
TGTGCCAGTAGTAACCTCGACAGGGGCGGAGGGAGCACTGAAGCTTTCTTT
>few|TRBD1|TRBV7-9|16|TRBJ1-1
CASSSRGDRVDTEAFF
TGTGCCAGCAGCTCAAGGGGAGACAGGGTGGACACTGAAGCTTTCTTT
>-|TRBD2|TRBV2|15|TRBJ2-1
CASSELAGIYNEQFF
TGTGCCAGCAGTGAACTAGCGGGGATATACAATGAGCAGTTCTTC
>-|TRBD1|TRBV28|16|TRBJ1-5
CASTDRVVALGQPQHF
TGTGCCAGCACCGACAGGGTAGTCGCCCTAGGTCAGCCCCAGCATTTT